What follows is one TCR beta chain and its context. Its specificity is not known. Trimming took 7 bases from V and 1 from J; bases not matched to a gene: 14. CDR1 and CDR2 (germline): LNHDA, SQIVND (reference sequence). This CDR3 region has 18 residues. PCR was performed using 60 Vbeta and 13 Jbeta primers. As processed by the authors: A later analysis counted tens of millions of unique TCR beta chains, around 10 million shared. Data came from immunoSEQ multiplex PCR; TCRdb stores just in-frame clones and leaves some out. Clone size and the V and J calls come from that table; the DNA yielded D and trimming. This sample's table reports 75,000 to 100,000 clones. The sample originates from a study of cytomegalovirus exposure and HLA in healthy donors. Study observations and caveats: Later analysis demonstrated an association between a missense DCLRE1C variant and TCR beta V- and J-gene trimming. Upon later analysis, TCR association rates were observed to vary by HLA locus, being highest for DRB1 and lowest for HLA-C. Later analysis identified 16,000 or so TCR beta sequences associated with HLA alleles, using a false discovery rate threshold of 0.05.

The sequence was obtained from a woman in her sixties in good health and CMV-seronegative. The sample taken for sequencing was PBMCs. The rearrangement uses TRBV19 and TRBJ1-5, with 9 positions matching TRBD1. This CDR3 is CASILRWTGAGSNQPQHF. CDR3 bases: TGTGCCAGTATCCTCAGGTGGACAGGGGCTGGCAGCAATCAGCCCCAGCATTTT.